A selection of T cell receptor beta chains follows, all from one sample in a study of blood T cell repertoires in COVID-19. The data were produced by immunoSEQ multiplex PCR, yet TCRdb's version contains in-frame clones alone and is incomplete. The sample lists 130,000 or so clones, approximately 90% occurring once. Sequences were obtained from peripheral blood. The receptors here all came from a man aged 65 to 79 with active COVID-19. Each CDR3 is given with its conserved first and last residue. The order of the fields is V gene, J gene, D gene, clone size, CDR3 DNA, CDR3 protein. D genes are given only for firm matches. Clone size appears in some rows only: once, few, many, or a class for an expanded clone.

V: TRBV27; J: TRBJ2-7; D: .; size: .; DNA: TGTGCCAGCAGCCGAAGGGAAGGGAGCGAGCAGTACTTC; CDR3: CASSRREGSEQYF
V: TRBV3-1/TRBV3-2; J: TRBJ2-2; D: TRBD1; size: few; DNA: TGTGCCAGCAGCCAGAGGACAGGGGGGACCGGGGAGCTGTTTTTT; CDR3: CASSQRTGGTGELFF
V: TRBV15; J: TRBJ1-5; D: .; size: .; DNA: TGTGCCACCGCTCCGGCGGCAGCTTACAATCAGCCCCAGCATTTT; CDR3: CATAPAAAYNQPQHF
V: TRBV7-2; J: TRBJ2-3; D: .; size: .; DNA: TGTGCCAGCCGAACATACAGGGACACAGATACGCAGTATTTT; CDR3: CASRTYRDTDTQYF
V: TRBV29-1; J: TRBJ2-1; D: TRBD2; size: .; DNA: TGCAGCGTTGAAGGGACTAGCTACAATGAGCAGTTCTTC; CDR3: CSVEGTSYNEQFF
V: TRBV5-6; J: TRBJ1-1; D: TRBD1; size: .; DNA: TGTGCCAGCAGCTTTGGTCAGGGGGCGGATGAAGCTTTCTTT; CDR3: CASSFGQGADEAFF
V: TRBV6-5; J: TRBJ2-7; D: .; size: once; DNA: TGTGCCAGCAGTTTGGGGGGACAGTTCGTTTACGAGCAGTACTTC; CDR3: CASSLGGQFVYEQYF
V: TRBV28; J: TRBJ2-2; D: TRBD2; size: few; DNA: TGTGCCAGCAAGACTAGCGGGTCGAACACCGGGGAGCTGTTTTTT; CDR3: CASKTSGSNTGELFF
V: TRBV19; J: TRBJ2-3; D: .; size: .; DNA: TGTGCCAGTAGCGGACTGGGGGATACGCAGTATTTT; CDR3: CASSGLGDTQYF
V: TRBV25-1; J: TRBJ1-1; D: .; size: .; DNA: TGTGCCAGCAGGCGTAACACTGAAGCTTTCTTT; CDR3: CASRRNTEAFF
V: TRBV19; J: TRBJ1-1; D: TRBD1; size: .; DNA: TGTGCCAGTAGTCGAGCAACAGGACAGGGGAACACTGAAGCTTTCTTT; CDR3: CASSRATGQGNTEAFF
V: TRBV6-2/TRBV6-3; J: TRBJ2-1; D: .; size: .; DNA: TGTGCCAGCAGTTATTCGAGGGGGAGGGGGAATGAGCAGTTCTTC; CDR3: CASSYSRGRGNEQFF
V: TRBV7-2; J: TRBJ2-2; D: .; size: .; DNA: TGTGCCAGCAGCTTAGGAGGGTCTGGTGGCGGGGAGCTGTTTTTT; CDR3: CASSLGGSGGGELFF
V: TRBV3-1/TRBV3-2; J: TRBJ2-6; D: TRBD2; size: .; DNA: TGTGCCAGCAGCCAAGAAGGACTAGCGGGACCCGGGGCCAACGTCCTGACTTTC; CDR3: CASSQEGLAGPGANVLTF
V: TRBV27; J: TRBJ2-7; D: .; size: once; DNA: TGTGCCAGCAGTTTATCCCCCGGACAGTTGGGGTACGAGCAGTACTTC; CDR3: CASSLSPGQLGYEQYF
V: TRBV10-2; J: TRBJ2-7; D: TRBD2; size: .; DNA: TGCGCCAGCATCGGGGAGGGGAGTATTCCCTACGAGCAGTACTTC; CDR3: CASIGEGSIPYEQYF
V: TRBV6-2/TRBV6-3; J: TRBJ2-7; D: TRBD1; size: .; DNA: TGTGCCAGCAGTTATCGTCGGACAGGGTCTTACGAGCAGTACTTC; CDR3: CASSYRRTGSYEQYF
V: TRBV30; J: TRBJ1-1; D: .; size: .; DNA: TGTGCCTGGAGTGTCGGGAGTCGGAACACTGAAGCTTTCTTT; CDR3: CAWSVGSRNTEAFF
V: TRBV5-1; J: TRBJ2-3; D: .; size: .; DNA: TGCGCCAGCAGCAGAACAGATCTTAATACGCAGTATTTT; CDR3: CASSRTDLNTQYF
V: TRBV27; J: TRBJ2-7; D: TRBD1; size: .; DNA: TGTGCCAGCAGTTTGAGGCAGGGGGCGACCTACGAGCAGTACTTC; CDR3: CASSLRQGATYEQYF
V: TRBV5-6; J: TRBJ2-3; D: TRBD2; size: .; DNA: TGTGCCAGCAGCTTGGGGGTAGCGGGAGCAGATACGCAGTATTTT; CDR3: CASSLGVAGADTQYF
V: TRBV30; J: TRBJ1-1; D: .; size: .; DNA: TGTGCCTGGAGCGACCGGAGGGACACTGAAGCTTTCTTT; CDR3: CAWSDRRDTEAFF
V: TRBV11-2; J: TRBJ2-5; D: TRBD1; size: .; DNA: TGTGCCAGCAGCCCTGGGACAGGGGAAGAGACCCAGTACTTC; CDR3: CASSPGTGEETQYF
V: TRBV5-1; J: TRBJ2-3; D: .; size: .; DNA: TGCGCCAGCAGCTTGGGCGGGGGCGCAGATACGCAGTATTTT; CDR3: CASSLGGGADTQYF
V: TRBV7-6; J: TRBJ1-5; D: .; size: .; DNA: TGTGCCAGCAGCCCGACAGTCAATAGCAATCAGCCCCAGCATTTT; CDR3: CASSPTVNSNQPQHF
V: TRBV27; J: TRBJ2-6; D: TRBD1; size: once; DNA: TGTGCCAGCAGTTCGGACAGGGGGTCCTCTGGGGCCAACGTCCTGACTTTC; CDR3: CASSSDRGSSGANVLTF
V: TRBV7-9; J: TRBJ2-1; D: .; size: .; DNA: TGTGCCAGCAGCACCTCGAGCTCTTCGTTCTTC; CDR3: CASSTSSSSFF
V: TRBV5-4; J: TRBJ2-3; D: TRBD2; size: .; DNA: TGTGCCAGCAGCCCGCGGACTAGCGGGAGGCCAGATACGCAGTATTTT; CDR3: CASSPRTSGRPDTQYF
V: TRBV27; J: TRBJ1-1; D: .; size: .; DNA: TGTGCCAGCAGTTCTAACAGGGTAACTGAAGCTTTCTTT; CDR3: CASSSNRVTEAFF
V: TRBV9; J: TRBJ2-1; D: TRBD1; size: .; DNA: TGTGCCAGCAGCGTAGCGGGACAGGGACACTCCTACAATGAGCAGTTCTTC; CDR3: CASSVAGQGHSYNEQFF
V: TRBV28; J: TRBJ2-7; D: TRBD2; size: .; DNA: TGTGCCAGCAGTTTGACGGCTAGCGGTGAGCAGTACTTC; CDR3: CASSLTASGEQYF
V: TRBV6-6; J: TRBJ2-3; D: TRBD1; size: .; DNA: TGTGCCAGCAGAAGGGGGACAGGGAGTGTGACAGATACGCAGTATTTT; CDR3: CASRRGTGSVTDTQYF
V: TRBV24-1; J: TRBJ2-5; D: TRBD1; size: .; DNA: TGTGCCACCAGTGACCCTCGGGACAGAAAAGAGACCCAGTACTTC; CDR3: CATSDPRDRKETQYF
V: TRBV15; J: TRBJ2-1; D: .; size: .; DNA: TGTGCCACCAGCGTGTCCCCTCTCAGGCTCCAATACGAGCAGTTCTTC; CDR3: CATSVSPLRLQYEQFF
V: TRBV7-9; J: TRBJ2-7; D: TRBD2; size: .; DNA: TGTGCCAGCAGCTCTCAACTAGCGGGAGTAGACGAGCAGTACTTC; CDR3: CASSSQLAGVDEQYF
V: TRBV30; J: TRBJ1-1; D: .; size: many; DNA: TGTGCCTGGACACAGGCAGCGAACACTGAAGCTTTCTTT; CDR3: CAWTQAANTEAFF
V: TRBV28; J: TRBJ1-2; D: .; size: few; DNA: TGTGCCAGCAGCCGGAGGGATTCGGGGGGCGGCTACACCTTC; CDR3: CASSRRDSGGGYTF
V: TRBV5-3; J: TRBJ1-5; D: .; size: .; DNA: TGTGCCAGAAATCAGGGTACCGGGAATCAGCCCCAGCATTTT; CDR3: CARNQGTGNQPQHF
V: TRBV6-2/TRBV6-3; J: TRBJ2-3; D: .; size: once; DNA: TGTGCCAGCAGTTACGGGGCTCCCCCGTCTAGCACAGATACGCAGTATTTT; CDR3: CASSYGAPPSSTDTQYF
V: TRBV10-3; J: TRBJ2-1; D: .; size: .; DNA: TGTGCCATCAGTGAGTCAATCTCGGTAACGGGAGCGGCCTACAATGAGCAGTTCTTC; CDR3: CAISESISVTGAAYNEQFF